Below are 13 T cell receptor beta chains sequenced from a single sample in a study of memory CD4+ T cells and cytomegalovirus serostatus. Single viable CD3+CD4+CD8-CD45RO+ cells were sorted as the memory CD4+ T cells. TCRdb's table, derived via immunoSEQ multiplex PCR, lists solely in-frame clones and lacks some. This table has 64,000 or so clones, 77% appearing once. Sequencing was performed on memory CD4+ T cells from blood. The receptors derive from an adult in good health and CMV-seronegative.

The chain employs TRBV5-1 and TRBJ1-2, with D uncertain. This CDR3 is built from 12 residues. CDR1 and CDR2 (germline): SGHRS, YFSETQ. Deletions cut 5 bases from V and 2 bases from J, with 7 bases between. CDR3 residues: CASRGENYGYTF. CDR3 nucleotide sequence: TGCGCCAGCAGAGGAGAGAACTATGGCTACACCTTC.

The chain combines TRBV5-4 with TRBJ1-2; no definite D call. Germline V lookup: CDR1 SGHNT, CDR2 YYREEE (reference sequence). Deletions cut 4 bases from V and 0 bases from J, with 10 bases between. The length of the CDR3 is 14 residues. The CDR3, as DNA: TGTGCCAGCAGCCATTACAGTGCTAACTATGGCTACACCTTC. Residues: CASSHYSANYGYTF.

The chain joins TRBV29-1 to TRBJ1-4; D is unresolved. Between the trimmed V and J ends, which lost 7 bases and 2 bases, there was a span of 17 bases. The V gene's germline CDR1 is SQVTM and CDR2 ANQGSEA. This CDR3 is 15 amino acids long. The CDR3 DNA reads TGCAGCGCTATAAAAGGGCAGCCCACTAATGAAAAACTGTTTTTT. It codes for CSAIKGQPTNEKLFF.

This chain joins TRBV4-1 and TRBJ1-1; 7 bases fit TRBD1. This CDR3 comprises 14 residues. The V gene end was trimmed by 2 bases and the J gene end by 5 bases; junction bases not matched to a gene: 5. Germline V gene data show CDR1 as MGHRA and CDR2 as YSYEKL. DNA for the CDR3: TGCGCCAGCAGCCAAACAGGGGTGGTTACTGAAGCTTTCTTT. It is translated as CASSQTGVVTEAFF.

The chain uses TRBV30 and TRBJ1-5; D not resolved. This CDR3 region has 12 residues. V lost 7 bases to trimming and J lost 7 bases, with 14 bases between them. The germline gives CDR1 GTSNPN, CDR2 SVGIG (reference sequence). In nucleotides, the CDR3 is TGTGCCTCCTCAATGGGCATGCAGCCCCAGCATTTT. This codes for CASSMGMQPQHF.

The rearrangement uses TRBV30 and TRBJ2-7; D may correspond to TRBD1 or TRBD2 (5 bases each). Trimming removed 5 bases at V and 2 bases at J, with 13 bases between. This CDR3 comprises 13 residues. CDR1 GTSNPN and CDR2 SVGIG come from the germline V gene (reference sequence). The chain's CDR3 is CAWDTGTTYEQYF. In DNA, the CDR3 is TGTGCCTGGGATACCGGGACGACCTACGAGCAGTACTTC. Drawing the rest from reference TRBV30 and TRBJ2-7, the complete variable domain is SQTIHQWPATLVQPVGSPLSLECTVEGTSNPNLYWYRQAAGRGLQLLFYSVGIGQISSEVPQNLSASRPQDRQFILSSKKLLLSDSGFYLCAWDTGTTYEQYFGPGTRLTVT.

The chain joins TRBV4-2 to TRBJ1-2; D is possibly TRBD1 (5 bases). This CDR3 is built from 13 residues. Trimming removed 2 bases from V and 9 bases from J, with 13 bases in between. The V gene's germline CDR1 is LGHNA and CDR2 YNFKEQ. The CDR3 sequence: CASSQSIRESYTF. CDR3 sequence (DNA): TGTGCCAGCAGCCAATCCATCAGGGAAAGCTACACCTTC.

This sequence joins TRBV5-4 and TRBJ1-4; maybe TRBD1 (5 bases). CDR1 is SGHNT, CDR2 YYREEE, per germline (reference sequence). Trimming removed 0 bases from V and 8 bases from J, with 11 bases in between. The length of the CDR3 is 14 residues. CDR3 protein: CASSLAGGGEKLFF. Written as DNA, the CDR3 is TGTGCCAGCAGCTTGGCCGGGGGTGGGGAAAAACTGTTTTTT.

This chain links TRBV6-6 with TRBJ2-7, with D possibly matching TRBD1 (5 bases). Germline assignment: CDR1 MNHNY and CDR2 SVGAGI (reference sequence). Trimming took 6 bases from V and 4 from J, leaving 13 bases between them. The CDR3 spans 13 residues. CDR3 DNA: TGTGCCAGCAGACGAGTAACAGGATACGAGCAGTACTTC. Its protein product is CASRRVTGYEQYF.

V is TRBV27 and J is TRBJ2-7; tentatively, D is TRBD1 or TRBD2 (6 bases each). The CDR3 spans 14 residues. The V gene lost 6 bases and the J gene lost 3 bases, with 15 bases spanning the gap. Germline values: CDR1 MNHEY, CDR2 SMNVEV (reference sequence). CDR3 coding DNA: TGTGCCAGCAGGTGGGGGGCCTCAAACTACGAGCAGTACTTC. Its translation is CASRWGASNYEQYF.

The CDR3 DNA sequence: TGTGCCAGTAGTATCGGCGGAACGACAAGGGGTGAAGCTTTCTTT. Protein product: CASSIGGTTRGEAFF. The V gene is TRBV19, the J gene TRBJ1-1, with a tentative D call TRBD1 (5 bases). The V end lost 3 bases, the J end lost 7 bases, and 18 bases lay between the germline ends. Germline V gives CDR1 LNHDA, CDR2 SQIVND (reference sequence). This CDR3 comprises 15 residues.

This clone was counted a few times. The genes are TRBV19 and TRBJ1-5, with TRBD1 identical over 7 bases. The CDR3 runs 15 residues. Germline V gene lookup returns CDR1 LNHDA and CDR2 SQIVND (reference sequence). Unmatched junction bases numbered 3, after V lost 3 bases and J lost 1 base. This chain's CDR3 is CASSMEGGSNQPQHF. The CDR3 nucleotides are TGTGCCAGTAGTATGGAAGGGGGCAGCAATCAGCCCCAGCATTTT.

In its sample, this clone was seen once. J is TRBJ1-6 and V is TRBV7-8; possibly TRBD1 for D (6 bases). CDR1 is SGHVS, CDR2 FQNEAQ, per germline. The CDR3 is 16 amino acids. V dropped 2 bases and J dropped 4 bases, with 12 bases sitting between them. The CDR3 reads CASSLQGPSYNSPLHF. CDR3 nucleotide sequence: TGTGCCAGCAGCTTACAGGGGCCGAGTTATAATTCACCCCTCCACTTT.